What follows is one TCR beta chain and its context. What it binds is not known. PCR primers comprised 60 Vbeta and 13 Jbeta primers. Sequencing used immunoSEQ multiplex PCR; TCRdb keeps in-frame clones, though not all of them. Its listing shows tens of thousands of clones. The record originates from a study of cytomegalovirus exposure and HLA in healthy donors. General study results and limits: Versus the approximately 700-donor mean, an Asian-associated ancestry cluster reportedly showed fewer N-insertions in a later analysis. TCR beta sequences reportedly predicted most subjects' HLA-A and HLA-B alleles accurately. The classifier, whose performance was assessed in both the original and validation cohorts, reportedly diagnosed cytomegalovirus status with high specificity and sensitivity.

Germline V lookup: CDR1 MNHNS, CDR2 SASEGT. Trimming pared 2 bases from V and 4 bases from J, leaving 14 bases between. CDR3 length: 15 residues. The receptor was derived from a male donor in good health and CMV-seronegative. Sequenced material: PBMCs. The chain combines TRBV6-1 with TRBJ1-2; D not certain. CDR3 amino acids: CASSEPREGSYGYTF. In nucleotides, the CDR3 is TGTGCCAGCAGTGAACCCCGGGAGGGTTCCTATGGCTACACCTTC.